Included here is one T cell receptor beta chain sequence, with context. These data belong to a study of OX40 agonist ivuxolimab in advanced cancers. Looking at the study overall: Across the patients, intravenous ivuxolimab was delivered every 2 weeks at 0.01 to 10 mg/kg.

Germline loops: CDR1 MDHEN, CDR2 SYDVKM. This CDR3 is 17 amino acids long. V lost 5 bases and J lost 0, with 14 bases in between. Only in-frame clones appear in the TCRdb table, and some are missing; sequencing was by immunoSEQ multiplex PCR. This table has more than 80,000 clones, 85% to 95% appearing once. The rearrangement joins TRBV28 to TRBJ1-6; D gene ambiguous. This receptor was obtained from an adult with an advanced solid tumor such as melanoma, head and neck, liver or kidney cancer. This sample comprised CD4+ or CD8+ T cells sorted from blood, obtained in a trial of the OX40 agonist ivuxolimab. The CDR3 protein is CASSPPPDLSYNSPLHF. The CDR3 DNA is TGTGCCAGCAGTCCCCCCCCGGACCTCTCCTATAATTCACCCCTCCACTTT. Complete variable domain (other parts from reference TRBV28 and TRBJ1-6): DVKVTQSSRYLVKRTGEKVFLECVQDMDHENMFWYRQDPGLGLRLIYFSYDVKMKEKGDIPEGYSVSREKKERFSLILESASTNQTSMYLCASSPPPDLSYNSPLHFGNGTRLTVT.